This TCR beta chain was profiled in a study of cytomegalovirus exposure and HLA in healthy donors. As to this clone: Its cognate antigen is unknown.

PCR was performed using 60 Vbeta and 13 Jbeta primers. The table came from immunoSEQ multiplex PCR; TCRdb's copy has only in-frame clones and leaves some out. The table shows about 85,000 clones, with around 77% occurring only once. Study observations and caveats: A link between a missense DCLRE1C variant and TCR beta V- and J-gene trimming emerged from a later analysis. In a later analysis, TCR association rates varied by HLA locus: DRB1 most, HLA-C fewest. In vitro confirmation showed a few CMV-associated chains to be CMV antigen specific.

The CDR3 contains 14 residues. The germline V gene encodes CDR1 MDHEN and CDR2 SYDVKM. After removal of 8 bases from V and 5 bases from J, the junction contained 5 bases not matched to a gene. The sequence derives from a boy younger than 18 in good health and CMV-seronegative. V is TRBV28 and J is TRBJ2-2; the match to TRBD1 covers 10 bases. Sequenced sample: PBMCs. In DNA form, the CDR3 reads TGTGCCAGCCCCCGGGACAGGGGAACCGGGGAGCTGTTTTTT. Its translation: CASPRDRGTGELFF.